This TCR beta chain emerged from a study of T cell repertoires in cytomegalovirus infection. Study-level background: Carrying CMV and the relevant HLA type showed in public TCR beta signatures. Study results and caveats: Identification of carriers of CMV plus the relevant HLA was achieved through cumulative public TCR beta family frequency.

TCRdb passed the reads through MiXCR, listing each CDR3 protein once. The sample shows about 220,000 distinct CDR3 sequences, around 40% of them seen only once. A few counts support this clonotype. What it recognizes is unknown. CDR3 length: 19 residues. V was trimmed by 3 bases and J by 3 bases, leaving 27 bases between them. Germline CDR1 MDHEN, CDR2 SYDVKM. This receptor was obtained from a human donor in good health (CMV status not recorded). Some clones in this sample may be carry-over from other donors' samples. This material consisted of CD8+ T cells from cultured PBMCs, taken from culture after CMV antigen stimulation. The chain uses TRBV28 and TRBJ2-7; D might be TRBD1 or TRBD2, each matching 7 bases. CDR3 in amino acids: CASSFPPGQSSGRRYEQYF. CDR3 DNA sequence: TGTGCCAGCAGTTTCCCACCGGGACAGAGTAGCGGGCGTCGCTACGAGCAGTACTTC.